This T cell receptor (beta chain) was profiled in a study of regulatory T cells in long-lasting Graves disease. About the research overall: It was over 5 years of antithyroid drugs, with positive TSH receptor antibodies, that meant persistent Graves' disease. Whole-study results and caveats: With persistent disease, TRBV28, TRBJ1-2 and TRBJ2-5 were the favored segments.

This clonotype was seen a few times. Its matching antigen is unknown. This CDR3 comprises 14 residues. V lost 6 bases, J lost 5 bases, and 14 bases lay in between. The V gene's germline CDR1 is SGDLS and CDR2 YYNGEE. The authors built TCR beta libraries using iRepertoire HTBI primers and Arm-PCR of CDR3 regions. Each CDR3 protein is one row after TCRdb ran MiXCR on the multiplex PCR reads. The repertoire holds 500,000 to 700,000 distinct CDR3 sequences, 30% seen once, with 35% to 55% in the top ten. This sample's time point: persistent/refractory GD, antithyroid drugs over 5 years with positive TRAb. Extracted RNA from PBMCs served as the source of the TCR library. Peripheral blood, approximately 9.6 milliliters of it, was drawn into EDTA tubes.

The origin of this receptor is a female donor with Graves disease. This chain connects TRBV9 to TRBJ1-4; D is perhaps TRBD1 (5 bases). Sample: peripheral blood mononuclear cells (PBMCs), taken when the disease was refractory, from a patient treated with antithyroid drugs. CDR3 DNA: TGTGCCAGCAACGCGCTAGGGGCGAATGAAAAACTGTTTTTT. Its protein is CASNALGANEKLFF.